This TCR beta chain was sequenced for a study of post-analysis software for immune sequencing data. Overall study context: Included courses were relapsing-remitting and secondary progressive multiple sclerosis; progressive-relapsing multiple sclerosis was also included. Findings of the study overall: Relative to controls, patients had five TRBV segments at higher frequency, with TRBV5-6, TRBV5-1 and TRBV20-1 among these.

The TCR beta cDNA libraries contained unique molecular identifiers. The yield from about 1 to 10 million T cells was roughly 500,000 cDNA molecules in total. In TCRdb, the PCR reads were re-called with MiXCR into one record per CDR3 protein. The data hold fewer than 700,000 distinct CDR3 sequences, with roughly two fifths observed a single time. In the case of this clonotype: The antigen remains undetermined.

Germline CDR1 is DFQATT and CDR2 is SNEGSKA (reference sequence). The CDR3 has 13 residues. V gave up 3 bases and J gave up 4 bases, with 10 bases separating them. The sequence came from a girl aged 5-17 years with multiple sclerosis. This chain connects TRBV20-1 to TRBJ2-1; D might be TRBD2 (5 bases). Sequencing used blood. CDR3 protein: CSASGILYNEQFF. The CDR3 region has the DNA TGCAGTGCTAGCGGGATCCTTTACAATGAGCAGTTCTTC.